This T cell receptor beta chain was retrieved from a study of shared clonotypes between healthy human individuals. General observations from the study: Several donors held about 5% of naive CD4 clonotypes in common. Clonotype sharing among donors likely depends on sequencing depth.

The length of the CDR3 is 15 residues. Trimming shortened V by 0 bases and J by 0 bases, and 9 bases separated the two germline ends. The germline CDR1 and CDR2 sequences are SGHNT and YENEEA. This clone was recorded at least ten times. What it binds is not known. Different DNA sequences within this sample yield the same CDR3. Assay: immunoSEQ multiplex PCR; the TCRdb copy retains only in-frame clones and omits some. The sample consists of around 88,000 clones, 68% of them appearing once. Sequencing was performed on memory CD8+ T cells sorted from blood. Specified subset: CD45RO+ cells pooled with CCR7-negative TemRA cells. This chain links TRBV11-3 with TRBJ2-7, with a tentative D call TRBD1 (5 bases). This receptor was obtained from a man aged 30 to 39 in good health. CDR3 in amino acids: CASSLEGDSSYEQYF. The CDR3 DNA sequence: TGTGCCAGCAGCTTAGAAGGGGATAGCTCCTACGAGCAGTACTTC.